A single sample gave rise to the 10 T cell receptor beta chains below, sequenced in a study of neurological immune-mediated disorders. TCRdb ran MiXCR on the 5' RACE reads and lists one entry per CDR3 protein. Of 85,000 to 90,000 distinct CDR3 sequences listed, roughly 3.5% are singletons. The sequencing input was PBMCs. All receptors derive from a woman aged 45-59 years with multiple sclerosis.

This clonotype was picked up many times. This chain connects TRBV7-9 to TRBJ2-6; possibly TRBD1 for D (5 bases). Germline loops: CDR1 SEHNR, CDR2 FQNEAQ (reference sequence). The CDR3 consists of 18 residues. V was clipped by 1 base and J by 0 bases, with 13 bases between them. The CDR3 sequence is CASSLEQGYPSGANVLTF. The CDR3 DNA reads as TGTGCCAGCAGCTTAGAGCAGGGATACCCCTCTGGGGCCAACGTCCTGACTTTC.

This clonotype has ten or more counts. The genes are TRBV5-1 and TRBJ2-1, with D possibly called TRBD1 or TRBD2 (5 bases each). The germline gives CDR1 SGHRS, CDR2 YFSETQ. This CDR3 is built from 15 residues. The V end was cut by 4 bases, the J end by 6 bases, with 17 bases between. CDR3 residues: CASSPAGAVGNEQFF. The CDR3 nucleotides read TGCGCCAGCAGCCCCGCCGGGGCTGTTGGCAATGAGCAGTTCTTC.

This clonotype came up many times. The chain employs TRBV9 and TRBJ2-1; 9 positions agree with TRBD2. CDR1 is SGDLS and CDR2 is YYNGEE in the germline V gene. V was pared by 3 bases and J by 3 bases, with 10 bases of the junction left unmatched. This CDR3 is built from 17 residues. Here the CDR3 reads CASSDPRAGGRYNEQFF. DNA of the CDR3: TGTGCCAGCAGCGACCCCCGTGCGGGGGGGCGCTACAATGAGCAGTTCTTC.

This clonotype was seen repeatedly, ten times or more. The chain uses TRBV6-2 or TRBV6-3 and TRBJ1-6; D unresolved. CDR3 length: 13 residues. The V gene's germline CDR1 is MNHEY and CDR2 SVGEGT. Trimming left V 6 bases short and J 7 bases short, with 10 bases between. Here the CDR3 DNA reads TGTGCCAGCAGAAGACTGCAAAATTCACCCCTCCACTTT. Amino acid sequence: CASRRLQNSPLHF.

In its sample, this clonotype was seen many times. The chain combines TRBV5-8 with TRBJ2-5; 10 positions match TRBD1. This CDR3 is 16 amino acids long. CDR1 is SGHTS and CDR2 is YDEGEE in the germline V gene. Germline trimming cut 0 bases from V and 5 bases from J; bases unmatched to any gene: 7. In DNA, the CDR3 is TGTGCCAGCAGCTTGGGGACAGGGGGAGGAGAGGAGACCCAGTACTTC. This encodes CASSLGTGGGEETQYF.

The rearrangement uses TRBV4-1 and TRBJ2-5; D is possibly TRBD2 (5 bases). Trimming cost V 1 base and J 5 bases, with 14 bases left between them. This CDR3 region has 15 residues. Germline V gives CDR1 MGHRA, CDR2 YSYEKL. CDR3 sequence: CASSQGNSEWETQYF. The DNA of the CDR3 is TGCGCCAGCAGCCAAGGCAATAGCGAATGGGAGACCCAGTACTTC.

At least ten counts were recorded for this clonotype. The V and J genes are TRBV3-1 and TRBJ2-5, with TRBD2 matching 12 bases. Germline V gene data show CDR1 as LGHDT and CDR2 as YNNKEL (reference sequence). With V trimmed by 3 bases and J by 0 bases, 11 bases remained unmatched. The CDR3 has 19 amino acids. The CDR3 region has the DNA TGTGCCAGCAGCCACTTCTCGACTAGCGGGGGCCGGTACCAAGAGACCCAGTACTTC. Protein sequence: CASSHFSTSGGRYQETQYF.

This clonotype was detected ten times or more. V is TRBV7-2 and J is TRBJ2-3, with a possible D match to TRBD2 (6 bases). Per germline, CDR1 SGHTA and CDR2 FQGNSA. The CDR3 loop spans 16 amino acids. Trimming left V 1 base short and J 8 bases short, with 19 bases between. CDR3 residues: CASSLGQIGGIGTQYF. The CDR3 DNA sequence: TGTGCCAGCAGCTTAGGACAGATAGGAGGGATCGGTACGCAGTATTTT.

This clonotype came up many times. This chain joins TRBV18 and TRBJ2-1, with TRBD2 as a possible D gene (5 bases). Trimming took off 4 bases at V and 5 bases at J, with 12 bases between the two ends. The germline gives CDR1 KGHSH, CDR2 LQKENI. The CDR3 has 14 residues. CDR3 DNA sequence: TGTGCCAGCTCACTCACTAGATCTGACAATGAGCAGTTCTTC. It is translated as CASSLTRSDNEQFF.

This clonotype has at least ten counts. The chain joins TRBV7-2 to TRBJ2-7, with D tentatively TRBD1 or TRBD2 (5 bases each). Germline CDR1 is SGHTA and CDR2 is FQGNSA. The CDR3 spans 13 residues. V shed 8 bases and J shed 6 bases, with 17 bases lying between them. CDR3 sequence reads: CASSQRGFREQYF. The CDR3 bases are TGTGCCAGCTCTCAACGGGGCTTTCGCGAGCAGTACTTC. The variable domain in full, completed from reference TRBV7-2 and TRBJ2-7, reads GAGVSQSPSNKVTEKGKDVELRCDPISGHTALYWYRQSLGQGLEFLIYFQGNSAPDKSGLPSDRFSAERTGGSVSTLTIQRTQQEDSAVYLCASSQRGFREQYFGPGTRLTVT.